This T cell receptor (beta chain) was sequenced during a study of cytomegalovirus exposure and HLA in healthy donors. Study outcomes and limitations: The study put under 200 TCR beta chains on its list as cytomegalovirus-associated. Published work reported that the classifier diagnosed cytomegalovirus status with high specificity and sensitivity.

The PCR was carried out with 60 Vbeta primers and 13 Jbeta primers. Libraries were prepared by immunoSEQ multiplex PCR; TCRdb keeps only in-frame clonotypes and omits some of them. Of fewer than 200,000 clones detected, 82% appear once; the ten largest clones hold about 1.5%. Germline V gene lookup returns CDR1 SGDLS and CDR2 YYNGEE. The CDR3 is 16 residues long. V gave up 2 bases and J gave up 3 bases; unmatched junction bases: 7. Remarks on this clone: The antigen is not known.

This TCR came from a male donor in good health and CMV-seronegative. J is TRBJ2-1 and V is TRBV9; 8 nucleotides match TRBD1. Sequencing was performed on PBMCs. Written as DNA, the CDR3 is TGTGCCAGCAGCGTGAGTGGAGGACAGGGCTACAATGAGCAGTTCTTC. This sequence encodes CASSVSGGQGYNEQFF.